Here is one T cell receptor beta chain with its context. CDR1 and CDR2 from the germline V gene are MNHEY and SMNVEV (reference sequence). J was trimmed by 8 bases and V by 5 bases; bases with no gene match: 9. The CDR3 is made up of 16 amino acids. Sequenced by immunoSEQ multiplex PCR; TCRdb stores in-frame clones only, minus some. Among under 250,000 clones listed, 75% to 90% were seen once. The sample is drawn from a study of blood T cell repertoires in COVID-19. For the study at large: Donors in the United States, Italy and Spain gave samples during acute or convalescent COVID-19.

The sequence came from a young woman in a cohort exposed to, infected with or recovered from COVID-19 (not recorded which). Sequencing used PBMCs or T cells enriched from blood (not recorded which). This sequence joins TRBV27 and TRBJ2-1, with 13 bases identical to TRBD2. CDR3: CASSPGLAGVGHEQFF. CDR3 nucleotide sequence: TGTGCCAGCAGTCCCGGACTAGCGGGAGTAGGACATGAGCAGTTCTTC.